Each of the 21 T cell receptor beta chains below was sequenced from the same sample in a study of T cell changes during pregnancy in multiple sclerosis. Sequenced by immunoSEQ multiplex PCR; TCRdb stores in-frame clones only, minus some. The sample contains approximately 51,000 clones, 85% to 95% of which appear only once. Sequencing was performed on peripheral blood, taken in the second trimester of pregnancy. These receptors were taken from a female donor with multiple sclerosis, enrolled in a pregnancy study.

The V and J genes are TRBV6-1 and TRBJ2-7; 7 nucleotides match TRBD2. CDR3 length equals 14 residues. V lost 5 bases and J lost 4; bases outside the gene matches: 8. Germline V gene data show CDR1 as MNHNS and CDR2 as SASEGT. CDR3 loop: CASSTHPSGYEQYF. The CDR3 nucleotides read TGTGCCAGCAGTACACACCCTAGCGGTTACGAGCAGTACTTC.

V is TRBV7-3 and J is TRBJ2-3; 8 nucleotides agree with TRBD2. The CDR3 runs to 14 residues. Germline loops: CDR1 SGHTA, CDR2 FQGTGA. With V trimmed by 5 bases and J by 0 bases, 1 base remained unmatched. The CDR3 region is CASSPSGSTDTQYF. DNA for the CDR3: TGTGCCAGCAGCCCTAGCGGGAGCACAGATACGCAGTATTTT.

This clone was detected only a few times. This sequence joins TRBV9 and TRBJ2-7; TRBD2 aligns across 14 bases. Unmatched junction bases numbered 7, after V lost 1 base and J lost 7 bases. From germline, CDR1 is SGDLS and CDR2 YYNGEE. CDR3 length equals 16 residues. CDR3 sequence (DNA): TGTGCCAGCAGCGTAAAAGAAGGACTAGCGGGAGGAGAGCAGTACTTC. Protein product: CASSVKEGLAGGEQYF.

DNA for the CDR3: TGTGCCAGTAGTAATTATTTTAGCGGATACGAGCAGTACTTC. This translates into CASSNYFSGYEQYF. V gene TRBV19 combines with J gene TRBJ2-7; perhaps TRBD2 as D (6 bases). CDR3 length equals 14 residues. Per germline, CDR1 LNHDA and CDR2 SQIVND (reference sequence). Trimming shortened V by 4 bases and J by 4 bases, and 14 bases separated the two germline ends.

The chain employs TRBV5-4 and TRBJ2-5, with 9 nucleotides matching TRBD1. The ends lost 4 bases at V and 3 bases at J; junction bases unmatched: 13. Germline V lookup: CDR1 SGHNT, CDR2 YYREEE (reference sequence). This CDR3 contains 17 residues. The CDR3: CASSPKGGTGTKETQYF. CDR3 DNA sequence: TGTGCCAGCAGCCCGAAGGGGGGGACAGGGACTAAAGAGACCCAGTACTTC.

As to this clone: The sample contains more than one DNA sequence encoding this CDR3. CDR3 nucleotide sequence: TGTGCCAGCAGTTTAGGCAGGAACTATGGCTACACCTTC. It yields the protein CASSLGRNYGYTF. This chain links TRBV28 with TRBJ1-2, with unresolved D. This CDR3 is built from 13 residues. The germline gives CDR1 MDHEN, CDR2 SYDVKM. V was shortened by 2 bases and J by 2 bases, with 6 bases between the two germline ends.

CDR3 DNA sequence: TGTGCCAGTCGAGGAGACAGGGGCTATGGCTACACCTTC. It encodes CASRGDRGYGYTF. The chain combines TRBV19 with TRBJ1-2; 8 bases match TRBD1. The V gene end was trimmed by 8 bases and the J gene end by 4 bases; junction bases not matched to a gene: 6. The CDR3 length is 13 residues. Germline V gives CDR1 LNHDA, CDR2 SQIVND (reference sequence).

The chain has TRBV28 and TRBJ2-7; maybe TRBD2 (5 bases). This CDR3 has 15 amino acids. Germline assignment: CDR1 MDHEN and CDR2 SYDVKM. V was shortened by 3 bases and J by 0 bases, with 12 bases between the two germline ends. The CDR3 DNA is TGTGCCAGCAGTTTCCTGGGAGAACGCTCCTACGAGCAGTACTTC. Its protein product is CASSFLGERSYEQYF.

V gene TRBV9 combines with J gene TRBJ2-3; 8 nucleotides line up with TRBD1. The CDR3 loop spans 14 amino acids. Trimming at V came to 4 bases and at J to 4 bases, leaving 5 bases not matched to a gene. The germline V gene encodes CDR1 SGDLS and CDR2 YYNGEE. In DNA form, the CDR3 reads TGTGCCAGCAGCTCCCGGACAGGGTCAGATACGCAGTATTTT. Its translation: CASSSRTGSDTQYF.

The CDR3 loop reads CASTMGQGQETQYF. CDR3 bases: TGTGCCAGCACCATGGGACAGGGCCAAGAGACCCAGTACTTC. The chain carries TRBV5-4 and TRBJ2-5; 9 bases align to TRBD1. V dropped 6 bases and J dropped 1; count of bases not matched to a gene: 4. CDR1 is SGHNT, CDR2 YYREEE, per germline (reference sequence). CDR3 size: 14 residues.

This chain uses TRBV11-2 with TRBJ2-5; D is possibly TRBD2 (5 bases). Between the trimmed V and J ends, which lost 0 bases and 3 bases, there was a span of 14 bases. Germline CDR1 and CDR2: SGHAT and FQNNGV. This CDR3 contains 16 residues. CDR3 protein: CASSLEGTGNKETQYF. DNA for the CDR3: TGTGCCAGCAGCTTAGAAGGTACCGGGAATAAAGAGACCCAGTACTTC. Supplemented by reference TRBV11-2 and TRBJ2-5, the full variable domain reads EAGVAQSPRYKIIEKRQSVAFWCNPISGHATLYWYQQILGQGPKLLIQFQNNGVVDDSQLPKDRFSAERLKGVDSTLKIQPAKLEDSAVYLCASSLEGTGNKETQYFGPGTRLLVL.

This chain joins TRBV6-4 and TRBJ1-1; D not certain. The germline V and J ends were trimmed by 0 bases and 4 bases, with 9 bases remaining between them. There are 14 residues in the CDR3. Germline V gene data show CDR1 as MRHNA and CDR2 as SNTAGT. CDR3 region: CASSDSSISTEAFF. CDR3 nucleotide sequence: TGTGCCAGCAGTGACTCGAGCATTAGCACTGAAGCTTTCTTT.

V and J are TRBV5-6 and TRBJ1-6; D remains unclear. The V end lost 5 bases, the J end lost 6 bases, and 18 bases lay between the germline ends. Germline V lookup: CDR1 SGHDT, CDR2 YYEEEE. The CDR3 runs to 16 residues. CDR3 in amino acids: CASRVDKGTSNSPLHF. CDR3 nucleotide sequence: TGTGCCAGCAGGGTCGACAAAGGCACGTCTAATTCACCCCTCCACTTT. The variable domain in full, completed from reference TRBV5-6 and TRBJ1-6, reads DAGVTQSPTHLIKTRGQQVTLRCSPKSGHDTVSWYQQALGQGPQFIFQYYEEEERQRGNFPDRFSGHQFPNYSSELNVNALLLGDSALYLCASRVDKGTSNSPLHFGNGTRLTVT.

The rearrangement links TRBV7-9 to TRBJ1-2; 7 bases are shared with TRBD1. The CDR3 runs to 17 residues. The trim removed 4 bases at V and 0 bases at J, leaving 11 bases unmatched. Germline V gene data show CDR1 as SEHNR and CDR2 as FQNEAQ (reference sequence). DNA for the CDR3: TGTGCCAGCAGCTCCCGGGACAGTCGTACCACTAACTATGGCTACACCTTC. Translated: CASSSRDSRTTNYGYTF.

The genes are TRBV7-2 and TRBJ1-5; tentatively, D is TRBD1 (6 bases). The V end was cut by 2 bases, the J end by 4 bases, with 18 bases between. The CDR3 runs 17 residues. Germline assignment: CDR1 SGHTA and CDR2 FQGNSA. In DNA form, the CDR3 reads TGTGCCAGCAGCTTACTCCCCAGGGGCTATGGAAATCAGCCCCAGCATTTT. This encodes CASSLLPRGYGNQPQHF.

The rearrangement uses TRBV5-5 and TRBJ1-1; D is possibly TRBD1 (6 bases). V gave up 7 bases and J gave up 6 bases, with 16 bases separating them. Germline-derived CDR1 and CDR2 are SGHKS and YYEKEE (reference sequence). The CDR3 covers 13 residues. The CDR3 DNA reads as TGTGCCAGCGCTAGTACAGGGATCCCTGAAGCTTTCTTT. Translating gives CASASTGIPEAFF.

The rearrangement uses TRBV7-9 and TRBJ2-7; perhaps TRBD1 as D (6 bases). Germline values: CDR1 SEHNR, CDR2 FQNEAQ (reference sequence). Trimming left V 6 bases short and J 4 bases short, with 13 bases between. CDR3 length equals 13 residues. CDR3 sequence (DNA): TGTGCCAGCAGGCCGCCACAGGGTTACGAGCAGTACTTC. Its protein product is CASRPPQGYEQYF.

The V gene is TRBV11-3, the J gene TRBJ2-7; 8 bases match TRBD2. The CDR3 is made up of 15 amino acids. The V gene's germline CDR1 is SGHNT and CDR2 YENEEA. J lost 6 bases, V lost 0 bases, and 7 bases had no gene match. DNA for the CDR3: TGTGCCAGCAGCTTAGAGGGACTAGGGGCGTCCGAGCAGTACTTC. Protein: CASSLEGLGASEQYF.

CDR3 protein: CASSLRGTGVYEQYF. The CDR3 DNA reads TGTGCCAGCAGCTTACGCGGGACAGGGGTCTACGAGCAGTACTTC. This chain joins TRBV5-8 and TRBJ2-7, with TRBD1 matching 10 bases. With V trimmed by 2 bases and J by 3 bases, 5 bases remained unmatched. The germline gives CDR1 SGHTS, CDR2 YDEGEE. The CDR3 is 15 amino acids.

This clone appeared once. This chain links TRBV7-9 with TRBJ2-1; 7 nucleotides match TRBD1. The CDR3 is 14 amino acids. The V segment lost 0 bases and the J segment 6 bases; nucleotides outside the gene matches: 2. Germline V lookup: CDR1 SEHNR, CDR2 FQNEAQ (reference sequence). The CDR3 is CASSLAPGGNEQFF. CDR3 sequence (DNA): TGTGCCAGCAGCTTAGCGCCAGGGGGCAATGAGCAGTTCTTC.

The V call is TRBV7-2, the J call TRBJ2-7, with D possibly being TRBD2 (5 bases). The V gene's germline CDR1 is SGHTA and CDR2 FQGNSA. The CDR3 runs 14 residues. V was pared by 1 base and J by 7 bases, with 14 bases between. CDR3 in amino acids: CASSLEDIKREQYF. CDR3 sequence (DNA): TGTGCCAGCAGCTTAGAAGATATTAAGCGGGAGCAGTACTTC.